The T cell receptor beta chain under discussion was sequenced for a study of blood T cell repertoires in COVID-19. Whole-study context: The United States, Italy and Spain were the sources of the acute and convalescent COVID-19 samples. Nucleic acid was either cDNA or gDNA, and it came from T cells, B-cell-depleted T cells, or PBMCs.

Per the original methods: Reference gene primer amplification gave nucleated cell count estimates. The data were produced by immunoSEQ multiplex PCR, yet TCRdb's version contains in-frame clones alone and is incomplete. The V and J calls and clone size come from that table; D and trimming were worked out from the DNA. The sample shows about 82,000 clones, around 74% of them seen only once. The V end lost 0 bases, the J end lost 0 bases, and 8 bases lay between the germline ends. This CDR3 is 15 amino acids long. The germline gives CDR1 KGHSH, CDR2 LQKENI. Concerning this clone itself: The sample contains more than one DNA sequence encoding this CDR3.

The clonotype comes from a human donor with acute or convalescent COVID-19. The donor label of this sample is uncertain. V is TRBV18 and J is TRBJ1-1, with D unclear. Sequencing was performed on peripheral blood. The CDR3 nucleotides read TGTGCCAGCTCACCACCGGGAGGGATGAACACTGAAGCTTTCTTT. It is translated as CASSPPGGMNTEAFF.